These 6 T cell receptor beta chains came from one sample sequenced in a study of early T cells in non-severe SARS-CoV-2 infection. TCRdb processed the 5' RACE reads anew with MiXCR; each CDR3 protein has one entry. The sample has tens of thousands of distinct CDR3 sequences, around 15% seen once. The sequenced sample was whole blood. These receptors originate from an adult who was a healthcare worker with PCR-confirmed SARS-CoV-2 infection or an uninfected control (not recorded which).

Many counts were recorded for this clonotype. V and J are TRBV5-1 and TRBJ1-1, with TRBD1 matching over 8 bases. Germline trimming cut 4 bases from V and 5 bases from J; bases unmatched to any gene: 10. CDR3 length: 15 amino acids. Germline assignment: CDR1 SGHRS and CDR2 YFSETQ. The DNA of the CDR3 is TGCGCCAGCAGCCTGCGGACAGGGAAGAGTACTGAAGCTTTCTTT. Translation: CASSLRTGKSTEAFF. Based on the CDR3 plus reference TRBV5-1 and TRBJ1-1, the full variable domain is KAGVTQTPRYLIKTRGQQVTLSCSPISGHRSVSWYQQTPGQGLQFLFEYFSETQRNKGNFPGRFSGRQFSNSRSEMNVSTLELGDSALYLCASSLRTGKSTEAFFGQGTRLTVV.

Many counts were recorded for this clonotype. The chain is built from TRBV20-1 and TRBJ1-1, with D hard to call. The germline V gene encodes CDR1 DFQATT and CDR2 SNEGSKA (reference sequence). This CDR3 spans 12 amino acids. With 1 base removed from V and 12 bases from J, the gap between germline ends came to 15 bases. DNA of the CDR3: TGCAGTGCTAGAGTTGGCCAAGCGAGGACTTTCTTT. Translation gives CSARVGQARTFF.

Only a few counts were recorded for this clonotype. The chain uses TRBV12-3 or TRBV12-4 and TRBJ1-2, with D hard to call. Trimming pared 5 bases from V and 4 bases from J, leaving 2 bases between. The CDR3 totals 10 residues. CDR3 bases: TGTGCCAGCAGTCTCTATGGCTACACCTTC. Amino acid sequence: CASSLYGYTF.

A few counts support this clonotype. The rearrangement joins TRBV27 to TRBJ2-7; 7 nucleotides line up with TRBD1. The germline CDR1 and CDR2 sequences are MNHEY and SMNVEV (reference sequence). The CDR3 loop spans 18 amino acids. J gave up 5 bases and V 0 bases, and 16 bases lay outside the gene matches. Here the CDR3 reads CASSLSQTGSAVPDEQYF. The CDR3 nucleotides are TGTGCCAGCAGTTTATCGCAGACAGGGTCAGCTGTACCCGACGAGCAGTACTTC.

The sample holds a few counts of this clonotype. The V call is TRBV5-6, the J call TRBJ2-5; D gene ambiguous. This CDR3 is 13 amino acids long. CDR1 SGHDT and CDR2 YYEEEE come from the germline V gene. The V and J ends lost 0 bases and 4 bases respectively, with 7 bases between them. The CDR3 spells CASSLDPGETQYF. CDR3 nucleotide sequence: TGTGCCAGCAGCTTGGATCCGGGAGAGACCCAGTACTTC.

In its sample, this clonotype was seen many times. V is TRBV28 and J is TRBJ2-1; 12 bases are shared with TRBD2. This CDR3 region has 16 residues. Trimming cost V 4 bases and J 12 bases; bases outside gene matches: 13. Germline values: CDR1 MDHEN, CDR2 SYDVKM. The chain's CDR3 is CASSSTSGSLLKVQFF. Here the CDR3 DNA reads TGTGCCAGCAGTTCGACTAGCGGGAGCCTCCTAAAAGTGCAGTTCTTC.